The entry below describes one T cell receptor beta chain. It lacks a known antigen. Within one base of it there is no much larger clone, and no base qualities were kept. The trial excluded patients who had a history of autoimmune disease or were on systemic immunosuppression. Peripheral blood for TCR sequencing was collected from all dose cohorts at baseline, on cycle 4 day 1, and on cycle 7 day 1. The samples were drawn from a first-in-human, open-label, multicenter phase I dose-escalation trial of ivuxolimab. Adults with locally advanced or metastatic melanoma, renal cell, hepatocellular, or head and neck squamous cell carcinoma were enrolled in the trial. Before TCR sequencing, CD4+ T cells and CD8+ T cells from peripheral blood were sorted into separate populations. The germline V end is reduced by 4 bases and the J end by 3 bases; junction bases left unmatched: 6. The CDR3, from cysteine to phenylalanine, totals 15 residues. Just CDR3 DNA is preserved here, 45 bases in frame from base 1. The germline V gene (reference sequence) specifies SGHKS as CDR1 and YYEKEE as CDR2.

Genomic DNA was isolated from the sorted cells so that the TCRbeta CDR3 region could be sequenced. TCRbeta CDR3 regions were sequenced using the immunoSEQ Assay. TCRdb took this table from immuneACCESS and kept in-frame rearrangements with V and J called. Such tables lack part of the clones; where checked against another copy, unresolved V genes explain under half of the gap, and the rest is unexplained. The sample profile shows around 70,000 clones; around four fifths of them were found once. Clones ranked in the top ten supply 5.9% of the sample. This record comes from a study of OX40 agonist ivuxolimab in advanced cancers. Regarding the study in general: Ivuxolimab, which targeted the costimulatory receptor OX40 (CD134), was an agonistic, fully human IgG2 monoclonal antibody. Of the roughly 50 dose-escalation patients, hepatocellular carcinoma was present in 19, melanoma in roughly 15, renal cell carcinoma in 9 and head and neck cancer in 9. Peripheral TCRbeta sequencing aimed to test whether ivuxolimab altered TCR sequence diversity and caused clonal T-cell expansion. Intravenous ivuxolimab was administered to patients every 2 weeks at six dose levels: 0.01, 0.1, 0.3, 1.5, 3 and 10 mg/kg. Partial responses occurred in three dose-escalation patients, of whom one had hepatocellular carcinoma and two had cutaneous melanoma. Patients were allowed to have had prior anti-PD-1, anti-PD-L1 or anti-CTLA-4 therapy, and about 40% of the dose-escalation patients had been treated with checkpoint inhibitors. A male proportion of around 81% and a mean age of around 60 years, ranging from 23 to 79, were recorded for the dose-escalation cohort. The paper reports the monotherapy dose-escalation portion (N ≈ 52 patients) of the phase I ivuxolimab trial.

Overall study outcomes, separate from this receptor: At doses from 0.1 to 3.0 mg/kg, clonal expansion was seen in both CD4+ and CD8+ blood T cells between baseline and week 6. Low levels of normalized T-cell clonal expansion were also seen in some nonresponding patients. Antigen specificity was not determined for the clonally expanded peripheral T cells. After ivuxolimab, expanded clones were on average more numerous among CD8+ T cells than among CD4+ T cells. Partial responders in the 0.1-3.0 mg/kg groups had among the lowest normalized peripheral clonal expansion, especially among CD8+ T cells.

The material was CD4+ or CD8+ T cells sorted from blood, obtained in a trial of the OX40 agonist ivuxolimab. This sequence uses TRBV5-5 and TRBJ2-5, and 10 junctional nucleotides match TRBD1. The source is an adult with an advanced solid tumor such as melanoma, head and neck, liver or kidney cancer. The bases are TGTGCCAGCAGCCACCCAGGGACAGGGGAAGAGACCCAGTACTTC. Its protein reads: CASSHPGTGEETQYF.